Listed below are T cell receptor beta chains from one sample, sequenced in a study of cytotoxic CD8 clonotypes in ibrutinib-treated CLL. Measured with immunoSEQ multiplex PCR; TCRdb has only the in-frame clones, and not every one. The sample has 150,000 or so clones, around 85% seen once; the top ten hold roughly 2%. Specimen: PBMCs, collected after 24 months of ibrutinib treatment. The receptors originated from a human donor with chronic lymphocytic leukemia. Each CDR3 is given with its conserved first and last residue. A D gene is named only where the DNA matches it firmly. Only part of the rows carry a size: once, few, many, or a class if the clone is expanded.

j_gene,d_gene,v_gene,abundance,CDR3nt,CDR3aa
TRBJ1-5,NA,TRBV19,NA,TGTGCCAGTAGCCCCTTCGTTGACGGGGAACAGCCCCAGCATTTT,CASSPFVDGEQPQHF
TRBJ1-1,NA,TRBV11-2,NA,TGTGCCAGCAGCTTTTGGAGGACTGAAGCTTTCTTT,CASSFWRTEAFF
TRBJ2-1,NA,TRBV6-5,NA,TGTGCCAGCAGTTACTCGACCGGGCGCAATGAGCAGTTCTTC,CASSYSTGRNEQFF
TRBJ2-3,TRBD2,TRBV7-8,NA,TGTGCCAGCAGCTCAAGACTAGCGGGGGGGCCTACAGATACGCAGTATTTT,CASSSRLAGGPTDTQYF
TRBJ1-4,NA,TRBV7-9,NA,TGTGCCAGCAGCTTAGGGGGATCAACTAATGAAAAACTGTTTTTT,CASSLGGSTNEKLFF
TRBJ2-6,NA,TRBV4-1,NA,TGCGCCAGCAGCCAAGAATCTCCTGGGGGCGCTGGGGCCAACGTCCTGACTTTC,CASSQESPGGAGANVLTF
TRBJ1-2,NA,TRBV11-2,NA,TGTGCCAGCTGGGGGATGCGGGACCCCGCCTATGGCTACACCTTC,CASWGMRDPAYGYTF
TRBJ2-7,NA,TRBV25-1,many,TGTGCCAGCAGTGAGCTCTTCGGAAATCGTCGCTACGAGCAGTACTTC,CASSELFGNRRYEQYF
TRBJ2-7,NA,TRBV27,NA,TGTGCCAGCCTCCCCAGGTTCTCTGGCTCCTACGAGCAGTACTTC,CASLPRFSGSYEQYF
TRBJ1-3,NA,TRBV27,NA,TGTGCCAGCAGTCGTCAGGGAGGCGGAAACACCATATATTTT,CASSRQGGGNTIYF
TRBJ2-3,NA,TRBV7-3,NA,TGTGCCAGCAGCTTAACTTGGGGGGGCCCGCAGTATTTT,CASSLTWGGPQYF
TRBJ1-3,TRBD1,TRBV28,NA,TGTGCCAGCAGTTTAAGACTCGGACAGGTCTCTGGAAACACCATATATTTT,CASSLRLGQVSGNTIYF
TRBJ1-1,NA,TRBV29-1,NA,TGCAGCGTTGAAGTTTTCAGGGAAGTAGGAACTGAAGCTTTCTTT,CSVEVFREVGTEAFF
TRBJ1-5,NA,TRBV7-2,NA,TGTGCCAGCAGCTTAGGTCGTCAGAGCAATCAGCCCCAGCATTTT,CASSLGRQSNQPQHF
TRBJ1-2,TRBD1,TRBV28,NA,TGTGCCAGCAGCTTTGGACAGGGAGGCGGCTACACCTTC,CASSFGQGGGYTF
TRBJ1-5,TRBD1,TRBV28,NA,TGTGCCAGCAGTCCCAGGGGGGGAATTAGCAATCAGCCCCAGCATTTT,CASSPRGGISNQPQHF
TRBJ1-2,TRBD1,TRBV29-1,NA,TGCAGCGTTGAAGATCCCGAGACAGGGGTTTCCTTTGGCTACACCTTC,CSVEDPETGVSFGYTF
TRBJ1-2,NA,TRBV14,NA,TGTGCCAGCAGCCAAGGCCTTCAGCGGCAGGCTGGCTATGGCTACACCTTC,CASSQGLQRQAGYGYTF
TRBJ2-1,NA,TRBV7-8,NA,TGTGCCAGCAGCTTCCAGGGGTCTTCCTACAATGAGCAGTTCTTC,CASSFQGSSYNEQFF
TRBJ1-5,NA,TRBV4-2,NA,TGTGCCAGCAGCCAAGAATTCGGTCAGCCCCAGCATTTT,CASSQEFGQPQHF
TRBJ2-5,NA,TRBV19,NA,TGTGCCAGTAGTATAGACGGAGAGACCCAGTACTTC,CASSIDGETQYF
TRBJ1-2,TRBD1,TRBV10-3,NA,TGTGCCATCAGTGAGTCGGGGACAGGGTCTTCTAACTATGGCTACACCTTC,CAISESGTGSSNYGYTF
TRBJ1-5,NA,TRBV6-7,NA,TGTGCCAGCAGTTACTCTGACTTTTATAGCAATCAGCCCCAGCATTTT,CASSYSDFYSNQPQHF
TRBJ2-2,TRBD2,TRBV4-2,NA,TGTGCCAGCACCTCAGGAGGCTTAGCGGGGGTGAACACCGGGGAGCTGTTTTTT,CASTSGGLAGVNTGELFF
TRBJ2-3,TRBD1,TRBV6-5,NA,TGTGCCAGCAGTCCCGGGACAGGTTTGGCAGATACGCAGTATTTT,CASSPGTGLADTQYF
TRBJ2-1,NA,TRBV7-2,NA,TGTGCCAGCAGCTTCCGAGGGGCCAATAATGAGCAGTTCTTC,CASSFRGANNEQFF
TRBJ2-7,NA,TRBV5-6,NA,TGTGCCAGCAGCTCGGGAACAGTCTTTCCCTACGAGCAGTACTTC,CASSSGTVFPYEQYF
TRBJ2-7,NA,TRBV7-2,once,TGTGCCAGCAGCTTAGGGCCCGGGGTATCCTACGAGCAGTACTTC,CASSLGPGVSYEQYF
TRBJ1-4,NA,TRBV28,NA,TGTGCCATCGAAGGGGGGCTGGATGAAAAACTGTTTTTT,CAIEGGLDEKLFF
TRBJ2-3,NA,TRBV6-5,NA,TGTGCCAGCAGTCACACGGCAGAGGCTGGAGATACGCAGTATTTT,CASSHTAEAGDTQYF
TRBJ2-5,NA,TRBV10-3,NA,TGTGCCATCAGTGGTTCGGGAGAGACCCAGTACTTC,CAISGSGETQYF
TRBJ1-1,NA,TRBV7-8,NA,TGTGCCAGCAGCTTGGCAGAGAACACTGAAGCTTTCTTT,CASSLAENTEAFF
TRBJ2-3,NA,TRBV28,NA,TGTGCCAGCCCTGGGGGACATACGCAGTATTTT,CASPGGHTQYF
TRBJ2-1,NA,TRBV29-1,once,TGCAGCGTTGACCCCAGGGCCAATGAGCAGTTCTTC,CSVDPRANEQFF
TRBJ2-7,TRBD1,TRBV6-5,NA,TGTGCCAGTCGGGGGACAGGGCCCTACGAGCAGTACTTC,CASRGTGPYEQYF